These 23 T cell receptor beta chains were sequenced from one sample in a study of technical replicates of blood from several donors. Repertoires were generated with immunoSEQ multiplex PCR, while TCRdb's copy carries only in-frame clones and drops some. This table has around 97,000 clones, around 96% appearing once. The sequencing sample was made of T cells isolated from PBMCs. The origin of the receptors is a human donor in good health.

The chain carries TRBV19 and TRBJ2-1; D is undetermined. The CDR3 is 13 residues long. The V and J ends lost 1 base and 5 bases respectively, with 6 bases between them. Germline V lookup: CDR1 LNHDA, CDR2 SQIVND (reference sequence). The CDR3 sequence is CASSIAANNEQFF. DNA for the CDR3: TGTGCCAGTAGTATAGCCGCTAACAATGAGCAGTTCTTC. The variable domain in full, with the rest retrieved from reference TRBV19 and TRBJ2-1, is DGGITQSPKYLFRKEGQNVTLSCEQNLNHDAMYWYRQDPGQGLRLIYYSQIVNDFQKGDIAEGYSVSREKKESFPLTVTSAQKNPTAFYLCASSIAANNEQFFGPGTRLTVL.

The chain is built from TRBV21-1 and TRBJ2-3; no check of the table's D call, TRBD2, against the DNA was made. TRBV21-1 is a pseudogene locus. The CDR3 totals 16 residues. This CDR3 reads CASSKVASGYSYTQYF. CDR3 nucleotide sequence: TGTGCCAGCAGCAAAGTGGCTAGCGGGTACTCGTATACGCAGTATTTT.

The chain links TRBV7-2 to TRBJ2-1, with 10 bases lining up with TRBD2. This CDR3 is built from 17 residues. CDR1 and CDR2 from the germline V gene are SGHTA and FQGNSA. J lost 5 bases, V lost 2 bases, and 9 bases had no gene match. In DNA form, the CDR3 reads TGTGCCAGCAGCTTAATTCTAGCGGGAGAAACCCACAATGAGCAGTTCTTC. Residues: CASSLILAGETHNEQFF. Full variable domain (remainder filled in from reference TRBV7-2 and TRBJ2-1): GAGVSQSPSNKVTEKGKDVELRCDPISGHTALYWYRQSLGQGLEFLIYFQGNSAPDKSGLPSDRFSAERTGGSVSTLTIQRTQQEDSAVYLCASSLILAGETHNEQFFGPGTRLTVL.

The V gene is TRBV6-1, the J gene TRBJ2-7; 9 bases are shared with TRBD2. The germline V gene has CDR1 MNHNS and CDR2 SASEGT. V dropped 4 bases and J dropped 2; count of bases not matched to a gene: 3. The CDR3 has 14 residues. The CDR3 DNA reads TGTGCCAGCAGTGGACTAGCGGAAGCCTACGAGCAGTACTTC. Residues: CASSGLAEAYEQYF.

This chain joins TRBV7-9 and TRBJ2-7; 7 bases fit TRBD2. The germline CDR1 and CDR2 sequences are SEHNR and FQNEAQ (reference sequence). Unmatched junction bases numbered 17, after V lost 5 bases and J lost 4 bases. The CDR3 contains 17 residues. The CDR3 nucleotides are TGTGCCAGCAGCCTAGGACTGGCTAGCGGATTAAATTACGAGCAGTACTTC. Its translation is CASSLGLASGLNYEQYF.

A few counts support this clone. The genes are TRBV10-3 and TRBJ2-4; 7 bases agree with TRBD2. Germline loops: CDR1 ENHRY, CDR2 SYGVKD. The J segment lost 0 bases and the V segment lost 3 bases, leaving 5 bases of the junction unmatched. The CDR3 length is 16 residues. The CDR3 bases are TGTGCCATCAGTGACTCCGGGACTATAGCCAAAAACATTCAGTACTTC. It specifies CAISDSGTIAKNIQYF.

The chain has TRBV28 and TRBJ2-7, with 7 bases aligning to TRBD1. V lost 5 bases and J lost 4; bases outside the gene matches: 5. CDR1 and CDR2 (germline): MDHEN, SYDVKM. The CDR3 runs to 13 residues. Here the CDR3 reads CASSGDRIYEQYF. The CDR3, as DNA: TGTGCCAGCAGTGGGGACAGAATTTACGAGCAGTACTTC. The whole variable domain, filled in from reference TRBV28 and TRBJ2-7, reads DVKVTQSSRYLVKRTGEKVFLECVQDMDHENMFWYRQDPGLGLRLIYFSYDVKMKEKGDIPEGYSVSREKKERFSLILESASTNQTSMYLCASSGDRIYEQYFGPGTRLTVT.

The V gene is TRBV28, the J gene TRBJ1-3; 8 bases agree with TRBD1. The CDR3 runs to 14 residues. Looked up from germline, CDR1 is MDHEN and CDR2 is SYDVKM. CDR3 protein: CAITRGQGADTIYF. The DNA for the CDR3 is TGTGCTATCACAAGGGGCCAGGGGGCGGACACCATATATTTT.

V and J are TRBV7-8 and TRBJ2-5; TRBD1 aligns across 9 bases. The J segment lost 7 bases and the V segment lost 5 bases, leaving 8 bases of the junction unmatched. CDR3 length: 14 amino acids. Germline V gene lookup returns CDR1 SGHVS and CDR2 FQNEAQ. The CDR3 here is CASSQRTGVTTQYF. CDR3 bases: TGTGCCAGCAGCCAGCGGACAGGGGTGACGACCCAGTACTTC.

The gene calls are TRBV19 and TRBJ2-2; no clear D gene. Trimming cost V 6 bases and J 0 bases, with 8 bases left between them. The CDR3 spans 14 residues. Germline CDR1 is LNHDA and CDR2 is SQIVND (reference sequence). CDR3 nucleotides: TGTGCCAGTAGCCCCCTTTCGAACACCGGGGAGCTGTTTTTT. Protein product: CASSPLSNTGELFF.

The V gene is TRBV6-5, the J gene TRBJ2-7; 9 bases line up with TRBD1. V was pared by 5 bases and J by 5 bases, with 10 bases of the junction left unmatched. Per the germline V gene, CDR1 is MNHEY and CDR2 is SVGAGI. The CDR3 runs to 15 residues. The CDR3: CASSAEDRGLDEQYF. The CDR3 DNA sequence: TGTGCCAGCAGTGCCGAGGACAGGGGCTTGGACGAGCAGTACTTC.

The chain employs TRBV14 and TRBJ2-3, with D perhaps matching TRBD2 (6 bases). Germline assignment: CDR1 SGHDN and CDR2 FVKESK. The CDR3 length is 16 residues. The ends were cut back, 2 bases at V and 0 bases at J, with 12 bases in the middle. CDR3 residues: CASSQLAGTSTDTQYF. CDR3 DNA: TGTGCCAGCAGCCAATTAGCAGGGACTAGCACAGATACGCAGTATTTT.

The rearrangement links TRBV7-2 to TRBJ2-5, with TRBD1 as a possible D gene (5 bases). The CDR3 length is 13 residues. Trimming stripped 5 bases from V and 6 bases from J, with 13 bases between. CDR1 is SGHTA, CDR2 FQGNSA, per germline. The CDR3 nucleotides read TGTGCCAGCAGCATGGCAGGGCGGCAGACCCAGTACTTC. Amino acid sequence: CASSMAGRQTQYF. The full variable domain, rest sourced from reference TRBV7-2 and TRBJ2-5, is GAGVSQSPSNKVTEKGKDVELRCDPISGHTALYWYRQSLGQGLEFLIYFQGNSAPDKSGLPSDRFSAERTGGSVSTLTIQRTQQEDSAVYLCASSMAGRQTQYFGPGTRLLVL.

For this clone: This same CDR3 is encoded by further DNA sequences in the sample. This sequence joins TRBV27 and TRBJ2-7; D is uncertain. The CDR3 is 11 residues long. CDR1 and CDR2 (germline): MNHEY, SMNVEV (reference sequence). Deletions cut 4 bases from V and 3 bases from J, with 4 bases between. Here the CDR3 reads CASSSGYEQYF. The CDR3 DNA reads TGTGCCAGCAGTTCAGGCTACGAGCAGTACTTC.

V gene TRBV10-3 combines with J gene TRBJ2-5; no reliable D call. The CDR3 is made up of 15 amino acids. The V end was cut by 0 bases, the J end by 2 bases, with 10 bases between. CDR1 ENHRY and CDR2 SYGVKD come from the germline V gene. The CDR3 DNA reads TGTGCCATCAGTGAGTCTTACGGTCAACAAGAGACCCAGTACTTC. Protein product: CAISESYGQQETQYF.

The chain has TRBV5-5 and TRBJ1-4; 8 nucleotides line up with TRBD1. CDR3 length: 15 amino acids. The germline V gene has CDR1 SGHKS and CDR2 YYEKEE (reference sequence). V was clipped by 2 bases and J by 6 bases; unmatched bases: 6. The CDR3 protein is CASSFSDRVYEKLFF. The DNA of the CDR3 is TGTGCCAGCAGCTTTTCGGACAGGGTGTATGAAAAACTGTTTTTT.

This sequence joins TRBV27 and TRBJ1-1; 7 bases line up with TRBD1. The germline gives CDR1 MNHEY, CDR2 SMNVEV (reference sequence). The length of the CDR3 is 14 residues. V dropped 2 bases and J dropped 5; count of bases not matched to a gene: 5. Written as DNA, the CDR3 is TGTGCCAGCAGTTTAAAGGCAGGGGGGACTGAAGCTTTCTTT. This encodes CASSLKAGGTEAFF.

This clone has more than one count but fewer than ten. V is TRBV19 and J is TRBJ2-5, with 12 bases matching TRBD1. V lost 3 bases and J lost 4; bases outside the gene matches: 6. The CDR3 is 16 residues long. CDR1 is LNHDA, CDR2 SQIVND, per germline (reference sequence). DNA for the CDR3: TGTGCCAGTAGTATTGGGGGACAGGGGGCAAGAGAGACCCAGTACTTC. Amino acids: CASSIGGQGARETQYF.

This chain links TRBV4-1 with TRBJ1-5; the match to TRBD1 covers 7 bases. CDR1 is MGHRA, CDR2 YSYEKL, per germline. V shed 5 bases and J 6 bases; nucleotides not matched to a gene: 4. The CDR3 loop spans 13 amino acids. CDR3 nucleotides: TGCGCCAGCAGCGCCAAGGGGGCTCAGCCCCAGCATTTT. As protein: CASSAKGAQPQHF.

This clone was seen once. The chain employs TRBV18 and TRBJ1-4; D gene uncertain. The V and J ends lost 1 base and 6 bases respectively, with 6 bases between them. This CDR3 region has 13 residues. In germline, CDR1 is KGHSH, CDR2 LQKENI. The CDR3 nucleotides are TGTGCCAGCTCACCACTGAGGGATGAAAAACTGTTTTTT. Amino acid sequence: CASSPLRDEKLFF.

The chain links TRBV7-3 to TRBJ2-1; 11 nucleotides match TRBD2. With 5 bases clipped from V and 3 bases from J, the junction kept 6 bases outside the gene matches. CDR1 SGHTA and CDR2 FQGTGA come from the germline V gene. This CDR3 spans 16 amino acids. CDR3 bases: TGTGCCAGCAGCAGATTTAGCGGGAGGGACTACAATGAGCAGTTCTTC. Translating gives CASSRFSGRDYNEQFF. Full variable domain (remainder filled in from reference TRBV7-3 and TRBJ2-1): GAGVSQTPSNKVTEKGKYVELRCDPISGHTALYWYRQSLGQGPEFLIYFQGTGAADDSGLPNDRFFAVRPEGSVSTLKIQRTERGDSAVYLCASSRFSGRDYNEQFFGPGTRLTVL.

This chain connects TRBV7-8 to TRBJ2-2, with TRBD2 identical over 7 bases. The V gene end was trimmed by 5 bases and the J gene end by 1 base; junction bases not matched to a gene: 4. CDR3 size: 15 residues. CDR1 is SGHVS, CDR2 FQNEAQ, per germline. CDR3 bases: TGTGCCAGCAGCGGAAGGGAGGGGAACACCGGGGAGCTGTTTTTT. It encodes CASSGREGNTGELFF.

The chain recombines TRBV9 with TRBJ2-5; 7 bases fit TRBD2. The CDR3 covers 16 residues. With 2 bases clipped from V and 2 bases from J, the junction kept 9 bases outside the gene matches. Germline V lookup: CDR1 SGDLS, CDR2 YYNGEE. CDR3 sequence: CASSVGGRMFQETQYF. The CDR3 DNA sequence: TGTGCCAGCAGCGTGGGCGGGAGAATGTTTCAAGAGACCCAGTACTTC.